This TCR beta chain was retrieved from a study of control samples from healthy donors and cancer patients. Trimming pared 5 bases from V and 0 bases from J, leaving 13 bases between. The CDR3 loop spans 15 amino acids. The V gene's germline CDR1 is PRHDT and CDR2 FYEKMQ (reference sequence). Produced via immunoSEQ multiplex PCR; TCRdb's table is partial and in-frame only. The sample lists 100,000 to 150,000 clones, approximately 92% occurring once. The genes are TRBV13 and TRBJ1-2; a weak D match, TRBD1 (6 bases). Material for sequencing was blood. The sequence derives from a man aged 40-49 years in good health. The CDR3 here is CASSPADRPNYGYTF. CDR3 nucleotides: TGTGCCAGCAGCCCGGCGGACAGACCTAACTATGGCTACACCTTC.